The 23 T cell receptor beta chains presented below share a single source sample, sequenced in a study of identifying expanded T cells in peripheral blood. Measured with immunoSEQ multiplex PCR; TCRdb has only the in-frame clones, and not every one. The sample lists 80,000 to 95,000 clones, about 91% seen once, with about 4% in the top ten. What was sequenced was blood. These receptors were taken from a person between 18 and 75 years old in good health.

The rearrangement joins TRBV29-1 to TRBJ1-2; 7 bases are a match to TRBD1. Trimming cost V 7 bases and J 4 bases; bases outside gene matches: 6. The length of the CDR3 is 12 residues. Germline CDR1 SQVTM, CDR2 ANQGSEA. The CDR3 is CSGTGTAYGYTF. The CDR3 DNA reads TGCAGCGGGACCGGGACAGCCTATGGCTACACCTTC.

This chain links TRBV4-2 with TRBJ2-3, with 8 nucleotides matching TRBD2. The germline CDR1 and CDR2 sequences are LGHNA and YNFKEQ. V dropped 2 bases and J dropped 1; count of bases not matched to a gene: 5. There are 16 residues in the CDR3. In DNA form, the CDR3 reads TGTGCCAGCAGCCAAACTAGCGGAGAGGGCACAGATACGCAGTATTTT. Protein sequence: CASSQTSGEGTDTQYF.

The chain uses TRBV9 and TRBJ1-3; D call uncertain. The CDR3 runs 14 residues. The germline gives CDR1 SGDLS, CDR2 YYNGEE. V lost 0 bases, J lost 8 bases, and 12 bases lay in between. In DNA, the CDR3 is TGTGCCAGCAGCGTAGCTATTCAGTCTGACACCATATATTTT. This sequence encodes CASSVAIQSDTIYF.

The chain uses TRBV25-1 and TRBJ2-3; D is uncertain. Per the germline V gene, CDR1 is MGHDK and CDR2 is SYGVNS. The CDR3 sequence is 14 residues long. Trimming shortened V by 2 bases and J by 0 bases, and 6 bases separated the two germline ends. DNA for the CDR3: TGTGCCAGCAGTGAAATGGGGAGCACAGATACGCAGTATTTT. It specifies CASSEMGSTDTQYF.

This clone showed up just a few times. The gene calls are TRBV27 and TRBJ2-1; possible D gene TRBD1, 6 bases. V lost 2 bases to trimming and J lost 6 bases, with 8 bases between them. The CDR3 has 13 amino acids. The germline CDR1 and CDR2 sequences are MNHEY and SMNVEV (reference sequence). CDR3 sequence: CASSLQGLNEQFF. The CDR3, as DNA: TGTGCCAGCAGTTTACAGGGGCTCAATGAGCAGTTCTTC.

The J gene is TRBJ2-1, the V gene TRBV7-9, with D uncertain. The V gene lost 5 bases and the J gene lost 9 bases, with 11 bases spanning the gap. The CDR3 spans 12 residues. Germline values: CDR1 SEHNR, CDR2 FQNEAQ (reference sequence). The CDR3 DNA follows: TGTGCCAGCAGCAACCCGTCGGGTGAGCAGTTCTTC. Translating gives CASSNPSGEQFF.

The chain employs TRBV5-4 and TRBJ1-1, with unresolved D. CDR3 length: 14 amino acids. V lost 1 base to trimming and J lost 3 bases, with 10 bases between them. Germline V gene lookup returns CDR1 SGHNT and CDR2 YYREEE (reference sequence). The CDR3 DNA reads TGTGCCAGCAGCTTGAGGAGCGGGGACACTGAAGCTTTCTTT. Encoded protein: CASSLRSGDTEAFF.

V is TRBV27 and J is TRBJ1-5; D remains ambiguous. CDR1 and CDR2 (germline): MNHEY, SMNVEV (reference sequence). V lost 0 bases, J lost 4 bases, and 4 bases lay in between. This CDR3 region has 13 residues. In DNA form, the CDR3 reads TGTGCCAGCAGTTTATCTGTAAATCAGCCCCAGCATTTT. Residues: CASSLSVNQPQHF.

The V and J genes are TRBV23-1 and TRBJ1-1; TRBD1 might be the D (6 bases). TRBV23-1 is recorded as an ORF, its role being uncertain. There are 23 residues in the CDR3. With 0 bases removed from V and 1 base from J, the gap between germline ends came to 33 bases. CDR3 sequence (DNA): TGCGCCAGCAGTCAATCGAGACGACCCCTGGGGGCTGGAACGGAGGGCGGGAACACTGAAGCTTTCTTT. Residues: CASSQSRRPLGAGTEGGNTEAFF.

This chain uses TRBV6-4 with TRBJ2-7; 8 nucleotides line up with TRBD1. The junction had 3 bases not matched to a gene; V was cut back by 2 bases and J by 3 bases. The length of the CDR3 is 14 residues. Germline CDR1 is MRHNA and CDR2 is SNTAGT. Here the CDR3 reads CASSDGQGYYEQYF. CDR3 DNA sequence: TGTGCCAGCAGTGACGGACAGGGCTACTACGAGCAGTACTTC.

The chain couples TRBV18 to TRBJ2-3; 7 nucleotides align to TRBD1. The CDR3 covers 17 residues. V shed 1 base, J shed 0 bases, and the junction held 7 bases outside the gene matches. Germline-derived CDR1 and CDR2 are KGHSH and LQKENI. CDR3 in amino acids: CASSPRDDRVSTDTQYF. The CDR3 DNA follows: TGTGCCAGCTCACCACGGGACGACAGGGTCAGCACAGATACGCAGTATTTT.

V and J are TRBV27 and TRBJ2-5; the D is unclear. Looked up from germline, CDR1 is MNHEY and CDR2 is SMNVEV (reference sequence). The CDR3 spans 13 residues. V lost 6 bases and J lost 3, with 11 bases in between. The chain's CDR3 is CASSPTSEETQYF. In DNA form, the CDR3 reads TGTGCCAGCAGCCCCACCTCGGAAGAGACCCAGTACTTC.

The chain carries TRBV27 and TRBJ2-5; 9 positions match TRBD1. This CDR3 has 15 amino acids. Germline V CDR1 and CDR2: MNHEY, SMNVEV (reference sequence). J gave up 2 bases and V 4 bases, and 5 bases lay outside the gene matches. CDR3 region: CASSSTGGGQETQYF. The CDR3 DNA follows: TGTGCCAGCAGTTCGACAGGGGGAGGTCAAGAGACCCAGTACTTC.

The V gene is TRBV9, the J gene TRBJ1-4; 7 positions match TRBD1. Germline CDR1 reads SGDLS; CDR2 reads YYNGEE. This CDR3 comprises 15 residues. V was pared by 3 bases and J by 0 bases, with 2 bases of the junction left unmatched. In nucleotides, the CDR3 is TGTGCCAGCAGCGGTCAGGGGGCAACTAATGAAAAACTGTTTTTT. Protein sequence: CASSGQGATNEKLFF.

The chain recombines TRBV28 with TRBJ1-3; a possible D gene is TRBD1 (5 bases). Trimming removed 2 bases at V and 3 bases at J, with 11 bases between. Germline V gene lookup returns CDR1 MDHEN and CDR2 SYDVKM. CDR3 length: 15 amino acids. CDR3 bases: TGTGCCAGCAGTTTACAGGGTTTGGGTGGAAACACCATATATTTT. Amino acid sequence: CASSLQGLGGNTIYF.

The rearrangement joins TRBV29-1 to TRBJ2-5, with D unclear. The ends were cut back, 5 bases at V and 4 bases at J, with 11 bases in the middle. Per germline, CDR1 SQVTM and CDR2 ANQGSEA. The CDR3 is made up of 12 amino acids. CDR3 region: CSVSPQAETQYF. CDR3 DNA sequence: TGCAGCGTTTCTCCCCAGGCAGAGACCCAGTACTTC.

Comment on this clone: The junction departs from the called germline gene at one end, perhaps through a read error. The V and J genes are TRBV11-2 and TRBJ2-1, with D maybe TRBD2 (6 bases). This CDR3 contains 13 residues. Germline lookup yields CDR1 SGHAT and CDR2 FQNNGV. The CDR3 sequence: CASSPAWGDVGIF. CDR3 nucleotide sequence: TGTGCCAGCAGCCCCGCCTGGGGGGACGTAGGGATCTTC.

The V gene is TRBV2, the J gene TRBJ2-5; possibly TRBD1 for D (5 bases). V lost 5 bases, J lost 2 bases, and 9 bases lay in between. Germline lookup yields CDR1 SNHLY and CDR2 FYNNEI. The CDR3 spans 13 residues. CDR3 bases: TGTGCCAGCAGTTTCCAGGGACAAGAGACCCAGTACTTC. Translating gives CASSFQGQETQYF.

This clone was counted once. The chain couples TRBV28 to TRBJ1-4; D may be TRBD1 (5 bases). CDR3 length: 18 amino acids. The germline V gene has CDR1 MDHEN and CDR2 SYDVKM. Trimming removed 3 bases from V and 8 bases from J, with 25 bases in between. The CDR3, as DNA: TGTGCCAGCAGTTTCCCCGGAGAAGGGACGAGGTCCGGGGAAAAACTGTTTTTT. It specifies CASSFPGEGTRSGEKLFF.

The V gene is TRBV7-8, the J gene TRBJ2-7; no reliable D call. In germline, CDR1 is SGHVS, CDR2 FQNEAQ. This CDR3 spans 12 amino acids. V was trimmed by 5 bases and J by 6 bases, leaving 11 bases between them. CDR3 region: CASSPAAAEQYF. The CDR3 coding sequence is TGTGCCAGCAGCCCGGCGGCGGCCGAGCAGTACTTC.

V usage is TRBV7-9 and J usage is TRBJ2-7; perhaps TRBD2 as D (5 bases). The CDR3 has 14 residues. V lost 2 bases, J lost 6 bases, and 14 bases lay in between. Germline V gene lookup returns CDR1 SEHNR and CDR2 FQNEAQ (reference sequence). In DNA, the CDR3 is TGTGCCAGCAGCTTATATGCGGGCGAGGGCGAGCAGTACTTC. Its protein product is CASSLYAGEGEQYF.

V usage is TRBV6-1 and J usage is TRBJ2-7; 9 bases map to TRBD2. The CDR3 spans 17 residues. V lost 6 bases to trimming and J lost 1 base; unmatched junction nucleotides: 13. In germline, CDR1 is MNHNS, CDR2 SASEGT. CDR3 DNA sequence: TGTGCCAGCAGCGAACTCCCAGCGGGAGGAAGGTCCTACGAGCAGTACTTC. Encoded protein: CASSELPAGGRSYEQYF.

The CDR3 sequence is CASNPGITYEQYF. As DNA, the CDR3 is TGTGCCAGCAACCCAGGGATAACCTACGAGCAGTACTTC. The chain recombines TRBV28 with TRBJ2-7; perhaps TRBD1 as D (5 bases). Germline V CDR1 and CDR2: MDHEN, SYDVKM. V was clipped by 7 bases and J by 2 bases, with 12 bases between them. The CDR3 is 13 residues long. The complete variable domain, with remaining parts taken from reference TRBV28 and TRBJ2-7, reads DVKVTQSSRYLVKRTGEKVFLECVQDMDHENMFWYRQDPGLGLRLIYFSYDVKMKEKGDIPEGYSVSREKKERFSLILESASTNQTSMYLCASNPGITYEQYFGPGTRLTVT.